This T cell receptor beta chain was obtained from a study of T-cell reconstitution after alpha-beta-depleted transplantation in children. This clonotype was observed at least ten times. Unique molecular identifiers were incorporated when the TCRbeta library was constructed. TCRdb fed the PCR reads into MiXCR, producing one record per CDR3 protein. Of approximately 350,000 distinct CDR3 sequences in the sample, under 13% were seen once. V lost 4 bases and J lost 8, with 16 bases in between. Germline V lookup: CDR1 SGHRS, CDR2 YFSETQ. The CDR3 sequence is 14 residues long. The sequencing used PBMCs from the stem cell graft donor, collected from the stem cell graft. This chain links TRBV5-1 with TRBJ2-4, with D maybe TRBD2 (5 bases). The receptor was isolated from a human donor who donated a stem cell graft to a child with acute lymphoblastic leukemia. CDR3: CASSRDPGVYIQYF. CDR3 bases: TGCGCCAGCAGCCGAGACCCCGGGGTGTACATTCAGTACTTC. Combining the CDR3 with reference TRBV5-1 and TRBJ2-4 gives the whole variable domain KAGVTQTPRYLIKTRGQQVTLSCSPISGHRSVSWYQQTPGQGLQFLFEYFSETQRNKGNFPGRFSGRQFSNSRSEMNVSTLELGDSALYLCASSRDPGVYIQYFGAGTRLSVL.